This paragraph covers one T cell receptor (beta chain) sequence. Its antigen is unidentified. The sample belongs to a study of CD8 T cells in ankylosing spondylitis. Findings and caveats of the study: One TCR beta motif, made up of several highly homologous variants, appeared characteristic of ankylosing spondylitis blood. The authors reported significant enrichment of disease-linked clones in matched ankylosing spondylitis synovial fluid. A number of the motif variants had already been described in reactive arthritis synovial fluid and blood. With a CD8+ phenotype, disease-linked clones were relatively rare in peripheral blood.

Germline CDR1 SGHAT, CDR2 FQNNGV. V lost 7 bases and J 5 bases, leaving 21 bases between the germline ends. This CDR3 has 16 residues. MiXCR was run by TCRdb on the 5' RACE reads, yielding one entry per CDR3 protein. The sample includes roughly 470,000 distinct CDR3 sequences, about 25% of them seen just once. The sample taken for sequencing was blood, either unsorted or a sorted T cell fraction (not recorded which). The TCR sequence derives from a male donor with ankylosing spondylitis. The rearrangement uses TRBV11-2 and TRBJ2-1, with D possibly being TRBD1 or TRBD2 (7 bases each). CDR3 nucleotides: TGTGCCAGCAACGGCTTAGGGAGGGGGCCCGACAATGAGCAGTTCTTC. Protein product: CASNGLGRGPDNEQFF.